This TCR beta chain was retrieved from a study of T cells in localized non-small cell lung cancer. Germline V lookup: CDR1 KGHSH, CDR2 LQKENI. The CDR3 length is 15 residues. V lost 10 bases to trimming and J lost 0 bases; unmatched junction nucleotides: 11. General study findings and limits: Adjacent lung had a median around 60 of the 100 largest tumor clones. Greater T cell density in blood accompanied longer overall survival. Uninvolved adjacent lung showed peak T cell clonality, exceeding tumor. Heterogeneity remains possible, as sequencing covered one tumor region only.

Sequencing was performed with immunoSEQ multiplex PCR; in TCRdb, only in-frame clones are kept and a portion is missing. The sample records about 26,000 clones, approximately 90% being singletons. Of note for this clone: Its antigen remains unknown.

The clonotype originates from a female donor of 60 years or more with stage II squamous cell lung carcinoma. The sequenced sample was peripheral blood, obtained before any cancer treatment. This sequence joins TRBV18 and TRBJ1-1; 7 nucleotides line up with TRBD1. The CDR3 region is CATLPPGGLNTEAFF. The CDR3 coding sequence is TGTGCCACCCTACCCCCAGGGGGGCTGAACACTGAAGCTTTCTTT.